This T cell receptor beta chain stems from a study of T cells after yellow fever vaccination. At the level of the study: When fractions had low cell numbers, they were prepared with SMART-Seq v4 Ultra Low Input.

In making TCR cDNA, 5'RACE template switching added a universal primer site and UMIs to it. TCRdb re-analysed the 5' RACE reads in MiXCR, keeping a single row per CDR3 protein. The sample lists approximately 250,000 distinct CDR3 sequences, around 4.9% occurring once. There are a few counts of this clonotype. CDR3 length: 13 residues. J was trimmed by 3 bases and V by 7 bases; bases with no gene match: 5. Germline V CDR1 and CDR2: SQVTM, ANQGSEA. This material consisted of CD4+ T cells sorted from PBMCs, taken on the day of the yellow fever booster vaccination. The receptor was isolated from a man younger than 30 who received the YFV17D yellow fever vaccine. The chain joins TRBV29-1 to TRBJ1-3; TRBD1 aligns across 8 bases. The CDR3 spells CSAGGQGGNTIYF. CDR3 in DNA: TGCAGCGCCGGAGGACAGGGTGGAAACACCATATATTTT.